One sample yielded the 25 T cell receptor beta chains listed below, sequenced in a study of T cells after yellow fever vaccination. TCRdb passed the 5' RACE reads through MiXCR, listing each CDR3 protein once. The repertoire holds around 160,000 distinct CDR3 sequences, with under 7.5% as singletons. Sequenced material: CD4+ T cells sorted from PBMCs, taken about 5 days after the first yellow fever vaccination. These receptors were obtained from a man aged 18 to 35 who received the YFV17D yellow fever vaccine.

This clonotype turned up a few times. V is TRBV28 and J is TRBJ2-1; a possible D gene is TRBD1 (6 bases). The V gene's germline CDR1 is MDHEN and CDR2 SYDVKM. V gave up 7 bases and J gave up 4 bases, with 20 bases separating them. This CDR3 spans 16 amino acids. For the CDR3, the DNA is TGTGCCAGCACCTCGAAGGTGGGGACAAGATACAATGAGCAGTTCTTC. Amino acids: CASTSKVGTRYNEQFF. The variable domain in full, with the rest retrieved from reference TRBV28 and TRBJ2-1, is DVKVTQSSRYLVKRTGEKVFLECVQDMDHENMFWYRQDPGLGLRLIYFSYDVKMKEKGDIPEGYSVSREKKERFSLILESASTNQTSMYLCASTSKVGTRYNEQFFGPGTRLTVL.

This clonotype was observed at least ten times. This chain uses TRBV5-4 with TRBJ2-5, with 11 bases identical to TRBD2. In germline, CDR1 is SGHNT, CDR2 YYREEE (reference sequence). The CDR3 spans 14 residues. V lost 5 bases to trimming and J lost 5 bases; unmatched junction nucleotides: 5. The CDR3 loop is CASSLAGGFETQYF. The DNA for the CDR3 is TGTGCCAGCAGTTTAGCGGGGGGGTTTGAGACCCAGTACTTC.

The chain recombines TRBV11-3 with TRBJ2-5, with D possibly matching TRBD2 (5 bases). The germline V gene has CDR1 SGHNT and CDR2 YENEEA. The CDR3 sequence is 14 residues long. The V end lost 3 bases, the J end lost 4 bases, and 12 bases lay between the germline ends. The CDR3 coding sequence is TGTGCCAGCAGCTTCGGGGTCGGTCGAGAGACCCAGTACTTC. It encodes CASSFGVGRETQYF.

This chain joins TRBV9 and TRBJ2-3; 10 nucleotides agree with TRBD2. Trimming removed 4 bases from V and 2 bases from J; junction bases left unmatched: 10. CDR1 is SGDLS and CDR2 is YYNGEE in the germline V gene. The CDR3 is 17 amino acids. CDR3 sequence (DNA): TGTGCCAGCAGCTCCGGGGTAGCGGGGGGCCTCACAGATACGCAGTATTTT. It codes for CASSSGVAGGLTDTQYF.

This clonotype was counted a few times. The chain recombines TRBV5-1 with TRBJ2-5, with D perhaps matching TRBD1 or TRBD2 (5 bases each). The CDR3 is made up of 16 amino acids. The V gene's germline CDR1 is SGHRS and CDR2 YFSETQ. Trimming removed 2 bases at V and 4 bases at J, with 18 bases between. The CDR3: CASSLLGEGSRETQYF. CDR3 sequence (DNA): TGCGCCAGCAGCTTATTGGGGGAAGGGAGTAGAGAGACCCAGTACTTC.

As to this clonotype: Possible read error: a much larger clone is one base away. The chain couples TRBV7-9 to TRBJ2-1, with TRBD1 as a possible D gene (6 bases). This CDR3 is 15 amino acids long. Per germline, CDR1 SEHNR and CDR2 FQNEAQ (reference sequence). With 3 bases removed from V and 2 bases from J, the gap between germline ends came to 11 bases. The CDR3 bases are TGTGCCAGCAGCTTTCAGGGGCCGACCTACAATGAGCAGTTCTTC. The encoded protein is CASSFQGPTYNEQFF.

This clonotype was seen many times. The gene calls are TRBV12-3 or TRBV12-4 and TRBJ2-2, with D possibly being TRBD2 (6 bases). This CDR3 comprises 17 residues. V lost 6 bases, J lost 4 bases, and 21 bases lay in between. CDR3 sequence reads: CASSGLWGGGSTGELFF. CDR3 nucleotide sequence: TGTGCCAGCAGCGGGTTATGGGGAGGTGGAAGCACCGGGGAGCTGTTTTTT.

The CDR3 protein is CASSLRGVSTDTQYF. The CDR3 coding sequence is TGTGCCAGCAGCTTAAGGGGGGTTTCCACAGATACGCAGTATTTT. The chain recombines TRBV7-2 with TRBJ2-3; D may correspond to TRBD1 or TRBD2 (6 bases each). Trimming shortened V by 2 bases and J by 2 bases, and 11 bases separated the two germline ends. The CDR3 loop spans 15 amino acids. CDR1 is SGHTA, CDR2 FQGNSA, per germline.

V is TRBV5-4 and J is TRBJ1-4; D unresolved. The length of the CDR3 is 15 residues. V was clipped by 0 bases and J by 3 bases, with 9 bases between them. Germline V gene data show CDR1 as SGHNT and CDR2 as YYREEE (reference sequence). The CDR3 is CASSLAPYPNEKLFF. CDR3 DNA sequence: TGTGCCAGCAGCTTGGCCCCGTACCCTAATGAAAAACTGTTTTTT. Together with reference TRBV5-4 and TRBJ1-4, the CDR3 gives the full variable domain: ETGVTQSPTHLIKTRGQQVTLRCSSQSGHNTVSWYQQALGQGPQFIFQYYREEENGRGNFPPRFSGLQFPNYSSELNVNALELDDSALYLCASSLAPYPNEKLFFGSGTQLSVL.

This clonotype was seen only a few times. V and J are TRBV6-1 and TRBJ1-5; no reliable D call. Germline V gene data show CDR1 as MNHNS and CDR2 as SASEGT. V lost 7 bases to trimming and J lost 3 bases, with 13 bases between them. The CDR3 covers 14 residues. CDR3 amino acids: CASTSRQINQPQHF. CDR3 in DNA: TGTGCCAGCACCTCGAGGCAGATCAATCAGCCCCAGCATTTT.

This clonotype was detected only a few times. The rearrangement links TRBV18 to TRBJ1-2, with 8 bases that match TRBD1. The CDR3 is made up of 15 amino acids. Per the germline V gene, CDR1 is KGHSH and CDR2 is LQKENI. V dropped 4 bases and J dropped 6; count of bases not matched to a gene: 10. The chain's CDR3 is CASSLLDRGTDGYTF. The CDR3 DNA is TGTGCCAGCTCACTCCTCGACAGGGGCACGGATGGCTACACCTTC.

Many counts were recorded for this clonotype. The chain joins TRBV6-4 to TRBJ1-5; D uncertain. V lost 5 bases, J lost 6 bases, and 11 bases lay in between. Germline V gene lookup returns CDR1 MRHNA and CDR2 SNTAGT. This CDR3 comprises 13 residues. The CDR3 DNA sequence: TGTGCCAGCAGTTTCGAGGAGGGTCAGCCCCAGCATTTT. Residues: CASSFEEGQPQHF.

This clonotype was observed a handful of times. This chain uses TRBV7-9 with TRBJ1-1; a weak D match, TRBD1 (6 bases). Germline V gene lookup returns CDR1 SEHNR and CDR2 FQNEAQ (reference sequence). This CDR3 has 15 residues. Trimming took off 5 bases at V and 1 base at J, with 14 bases between the two ends. CDR3 loop: CASSTHGGRNTEAFF. The CDR3 region has the DNA TGTGCCAGCAGCACACACGGGGGCCGGAACACTGAAGCTTTCTTT.

At least ten counts were recorded for this clonotype. V gene TRBV12-3 or TRBV12-4 combines with J gene TRBJ2-2; unclear D gene. The CDR3 runs 15 residues. With 3 bases removed from V and 3 bases from J, the gap between germline ends came to 11 bases. Written as DNA, the CDR3 is TGTGCCAGCAGTTTGTCAGTCCGAGACACCGGGGAGCTGTTTTTT. It specifies CASSLSVRDTGELFF.

The sample holds a few counts of this clonotype. V usage is TRBV5-4 and J usage is TRBJ2-5; 12 bases are a match to TRBD2. CDR1 is SGHNT, CDR2 YYREEE, per germline (reference sequence). With V trimmed by 3 bases and J by 3 bases, 3 bases remained unmatched. The CDR3 runs 15 residues. This CDR3 reads CASSSGLAGKETQYF. CDR3 bases: TGTGCCAGCAGCTCCGGACTAGCGGGGAAAGAGACCCAGTACTTC.

Of note for this clonotype: It may be a read error: a sequence one base away is much more abundant. This likely comes from a read error, as the CDR3 has no conserved phenylalanine or tryptophan at its end. V is TRBV5-1 and J is TRBJ1-2; 7 nucleotides line up with TRBD1. Per the germline V gene, CDR1 is SGHRS and CDR2 is YFSETQ. The CDR3 has 14 residues. Trimming cost V 4 bases and J 8 bases; bases outside gene matches: 11. The CDR3 sequence is CASSGQRGQNGYTI. For the CDR3, the DNA is TGCGCCAGCAGCGGACAAAGGGGGCAAAACGGCTACACCATC.

The chain carries TRBV2 and TRBJ1-2; 7 bases fit TRBD1. Losses at the gene ends were 6 bases for V and 4 bases for J; bases not matched to a gene: 11. The CDR3 loop spans 15 amino acids. Germline loops: CDR1 SNHLY, CDR2 FYNNEI. The CDR3 protein is CASSQTRDSLYGYTF. The CDR3, as DNA: TGTGCCAGCAGCCAAACTCGGGACAGTCTCTATGGCTACACCTTC.

This clonotype was seen many times. This chain links TRBV4-3 with TRBJ2-2; D gene uncertain. Trimming pared 1 base from V and 0 bases from J, leaving 3 bases between. The CDR3 contains 14 residues. Germline CDR1 is LGHNA and CDR2 is YSLEER. CDR3 DNA: TGCGCCAGCAGCCAAGCGGCGAACACCGGGGAGCTGTTTTTT. Translated, it gives CASSQAANTGELFF.

This clonotype was recorded a few times. The V call is TRBV5-6, the J call TRBJ2-3; a weak D match, TRBD2 (5 bases). Trimming removed 5 bases from V and 0 bases from J, with 13 bases in between. Germline CDR1 is SGHDT and CDR2 is YYEEEE. CDR3 length: 15 residues. DNA of the CDR3: TGTGCCAGCAGACTCCCTAGCACGAGCACAGATACGCAGTATTTT. Protein sequence: CASRLPSTSTDTQYF.

This clonotype was counted ten times or more. This chain connects TRBV7-2 to TRBJ1-1; 9 bases are a match to TRBD1. V shed 5 bases, J shed 3 bases, and the junction held 4 bases outside the gene matches. The germline CDR1 and CDR2 sequences are SGHTA and FQGNSA. The CDR3 extends over 14 amino acids. The DNA of the CDR3 is TGTGCCAGCAGCAATCGACAGGGGGACACTGAAGCTTTCTTT. Translation: CASSNRQGDTEAFF.

This clonotype was observed many times. This chain uses TRBV9 with TRBJ1-2; a weak D match, TRBD1 (6 bases). V was trimmed by 3 bases and J by 8 bases, leaving 14 bases between them. CDR1 and CDR2 (germline): SGDLS, YYNGEE. The CDR3 consists of 13 residues. The CDR3 sequence is CASSATTGYGYTF. CDR3 nucleotides: TGTGCCAGCAGCGCCACAACAGGGTACGGCTACACCTTC.

This sequence joins TRBV7-8 and TRBJ2-7, with TRBD1 identical over 10 bases. J lost 3 bases, V lost 5 bases, and 10 bases had no gene match. The CDR3 loop spans 16 amino acids. CDR1 is SGHVS, CDR2 FQNEAQ, per germline. The CDR3 nucleotides are TGTGCCAGCAGCGCTCGGGACAGGGGAGCTTTCTACGAGCAGTACGTC. This translates into CASSARDRGAFYEQYV.

The sample holds a few counts of this clonotype. J is TRBJ2-2 and V is TRBV3-1; D is undetermined. The CDR3 is made up of 14 amino acids. The germline V and J ends were trimmed by 8 bases and 2 bases, with 12 bases remaining between them. CDR1 is LGHDT, CDR2 YNNKEL, per germline (reference sequence). The CDR3 reads CASRIAANTGELFF. The DNA of the CDR3 is TGTGCCAGCCGTATAGCAGCTAACACCGGGGAGCTGTTTTTT.

This clonotype was seen repeatedly, ten times or more. The chain joins TRBV2 to TRBJ2-3; D call uncertain. The CDR3 loop spans 15 amino acids. The germline V gene has CDR1 SNHLY and CDR2 FYNNEI. V was clipped by 9 bases and J by 1 base, with 17 bases between them. This chain's CDR3 is CASRLQALRTDTQYF. In DNA, the CDR3 is TGTGCCAGTAGACTTCAAGCCCTTCGCACAGATACGCAGTATTTT.

This clonotype has at least ten counts. The CDR3, as DNA: TGTGCCAGCAGCTTGGCAGGGCCCTCGGAGCAGTTCTTC. Protein product: CASSLAGPSEQFF. The chain has TRBV5-4 and TRBJ2-1; D might be TRBD1 (5 bases). Germline V lookup: CDR1 SGHNT, CDR2 YYREEE (reference sequence). V was clipped by 0 bases and J by 10 bases, with 11 bases between them. This CDR3 has 13 amino acids.